Following are 20 T cell receptor beta chains from one sample sequenced in a study of read filtering for tumor transcriptome and immune sequencing. From around 440 ng of RNA, a library with molecular barcoded alpha/delta and beta/gamma adaptors was made. TCRdb re-analysed the reads in MiXCR, keeping a single row per CDR3 protein. Of approximately 25,000 distinct CDR3 sequences in the sample, about 15% were seen once. The sequenced sample was a population of CD138-negative cells sorted from bone marrow. The receptors originated from a donor aged 40 or older with multiple myeloma.

This clonotype appeared a few times. The V and J genes are TRBV5-6 and TRBJ2-7, with D perhaps TRBD1 or TRBD2 (5 bases each). Germline CDR1 reads SGHDT; CDR2 reads YYEEEE. V was cut by 5 bases and J by 1 base, with 19 bases left in between. This CDR3 is 16 amino acids long. The CDR3 coding sequence is TGTGCCAGCAGTACCCGGGGCCGGACGGTGTCCTACGAGCAGTACTTC. It encodes CASSTRGRTVSYEQYF.

This clonotype was recorded many times. V and J are TRBV28 and TRBJ2-1; the D is unclear. V was shortened by 1 base and J by 0 bases, with 10 bases between the two germline ends. Germline V gene lookup returns CDR1 MDHEN and CDR2 SYDVKM. This CDR3 has 16 residues. CDR3 bases: TGTGCCAGCAGTTTATCGGCAGAGCCCTCCTACAATGAGCAGTTCTTC. Translation: CASSLSAEPSYNEQFF.

This clonotype has ten or more counts. The chain recombines TRBV7-3 with TRBJ2-3, with D maybe TRBD2 (6 bases). Germline CDR1 and CDR2: SGHTA and FQGTGA. The V end lost 1 base, the J end lost 3 bases, and 11 bases lay between the germline ends. This CDR3 comprises 15 residues. CDR3 residues: CASSLRRDATDTQYF. The CDR3 coding sequence is TGTGCCAGCAGCTTAAGGCGGGATGCGACAGATACGCAGTATTTT.

This clonotype has a count of ten or more. The rearrangement joins TRBV13 to TRBJ2-1; TRBD2 matches at 16 bases. The CDR3 covers 20 residues. The junction had 16 bases not matched to a gene; V was cut back by 5 bases and J by 6 bases. Germline V gene lookup returns CDR1 PRHDT and CDR2 FYEKMQ (reference sequence). CDR3 sequence (DNA): TGTGCCAGCAGCCCACCTCCGGGACTAGCGGGAGGGCCGGTCCTCAATGAGCAGTTCTTC. Translated: CASSPPPGLAGGPVLNEQFF.

This clonotype was counted at least ten times. The rearrangement joins TRBV20-1 to TRBJ2-4; a possible D gene is TRBD2 (5 bases). V was pared by 0 bases and J by 7 bases, with 13 bases between. The CDR3 length is 14 residues. Germline V lookup: CDR1 DFQATT, CDR2 SNEGSKA (reference sequence). CDR3 DNA sequence: TGCAGTGCTAGAGATCCTAGCCGGTCTAACATTCAGTACTTC. Residues: CSARDPSRSNIQYF.

This clonotype occurred many times. The CDR3 DNA follows: TGTGCCAGCAGTTACCAGGGGGCCTGGGGTGAAAAACTGTTTTTT. Its protein is CASSYQGAWGEKLFF. The V gene is TRBV6-5, the J gene TRBJ1-4; 8 bases are a match to TRBD1. The CDR3 contains 15 residues. Germline V gene sequence: CDR1 MNHEY, CDR2 SVGAGI. V trimming: 2 bases; J trimming: 7 bases; junction bases outside the gene matches: 6.

This clonotype has ten or more counts. The rearrangement links TRBV5-1 to TRBJ2-7; D is undetermined. V lost 0 bases and J 6 bases, leaving 10 bases between the germline ends. CDR3 length: 13 amino acids. Germline CDR1 and CDR2: SGHRS and YFSETQ. The CDR3 loop is CASSLEGSSEQYF. The CDR3 nucleotides are TGCGCCAGCAGCTTGGAAGGGTCCAGCGAGCAGTACTTC.

This clonotype has at least ten counts. Compared with germline, one end of the junction differs, possibly owing to a read error. V gene TRBV29-1 combines with J gene TRBJ2-4, with D unclear. There are 12 residues in the CDR3. Germline CDR1 and CDR2: SQVTM and ANQGSEA. This chain's CDR3 is CSVKDLGAIQYF. As DNA, the CDR3 is TGCAGCGTTAAAGATCTTGGCGCCATTCAGTACTTC.

This clonotype was seen at least ten times. The chain recombines TRBV3-1 with TRBJ2-1, with D unclear. V lost 3 bases, J lost 8 bases, and 8 bases lay in between. The CDR3 length is 12 residues. Germline CDR1 and CDR2: LGHDT and YNNKEL (reference sequence). CDR3 sequence reads: CASSHTQHEQFF. The CDR3 DNA reads TGTGCCAGCAGCCACACCCAACATGAGCAGTTCTTC.

In its sample, this clonotype was seen many times. The V gene is TRBV2, the J gene TRBJ2-1; 11 bases are shared with TRBD2. J lost 5 bases, V lost 3 bases, and 6 bases had no gene match. There are 16 residues in the CDR3. Germline-derived CDR1 and CDR2 are SNHLY and FYNNEI. This CDR3 is CASSDSGTSGNNEQFF. CDR3 nucleotides: TGTGCCAGCAGTGACTCCGGGACTAGCGGTAACAATGAGCAGTTCTTC.

A note on this clonotype: It may be a read error: a sequence one base away is much more abundant. J is TRBJ2-1 and V is TRBV4-1; TRBD2 aligns across 8 bases. Trimming at V came to 1 base and at J to 7 bases, leaving 12 bases not matched to a gene. This CDR3 spans 17 amino acids. Germline V lookup: CDR1 MGHRA, CDR2 YSYEKL. CDR3 coding DNA: TGCGCCAGCAGCCAAGCTCTCCGGACTAGCAGGTGTAATGAGCAGTTCTTC. Translated, it gives CASSQALRTSRCNEQFF.

This clonotype occurred a few times. This may arise from a read error, as a much more abundant clone is one base away. CDR3 region: CASSQDISLNGKLFF. The CDR3 bases are TGTGCCAGCAGTCAAGACATCTCCCTTAATGGAAAACTGTTTTTT. J is TRBJ1-4 and V is TRBV6-5; D gene unclear. CDR1 and CDR2 from the germline V gene are MNHEY and SVGAGI. The CDR3 spans 15 residues.

On this clonotype itself: This may be a read error: a much more frequent sequence differs by one nucleotide. This sequence joins TRBV5-1 and TRBJ2-3, with a tentative D call TRBD2 (6 bases). From germline, CDR1 is SGHRS and CDR2 YFSETQ. The CDR3 spans 15 residues. The CDR3 protein is CASGFRRGLTDTQYF. The CDR3, as DNA: TGCGCCAGCGGCTTCCGGCGGGGCCTCACAGATACGCAGTATTTT. Full variable domain (rest looked up from reference TRBV5-1 and TRBJ2-3): KAGVTQTPRYLIKTRGQQVTLSCSPISGHRSVSWYQQTPGQGLQFLFEYFSETQRNKGNFPGRFSGRQFSNSRSEMNVSTLELGDSALYLCASGFRRGLTDTQYFGPGTRLTVL.

In this sample, this clonotype turned up many times. J is TRBJ2-7 and V is TRBV6-2 or TRBV6-3, with 13 bases matching TRBD2. Trimming removed 3 bases from V and 4 bases from J; junction bases left unmatched: 3. This CDR3 is 15 amino acids long. The germline V gene has CDR1 MNHEY and CDR2 SVGEGT. In DNA, the CDR3 is TGTGCCAGCAGTTATTCGACTAGCGGGGGGTACGAGCAGTACTTC. This codes for CASSYSTSGGYEQYF.

This clonotype was seen many times. The V gene is TRBV10-2, the J gene TRBJ2-1; TRBD2 matches 9 bases. Unmatched junction bases numbered 35, after V lost 11 bases and J lost 9 bases. The CDR3 totals 21 residues. Per germline, CDR1 WSHSY and CDR2 SAAADI. For the CDR3, the DNA is TGCGCCTCTGGAGGGCGGATGGGACGGGGACTAGCACCGAACCTCTCGGGTGAGCAGTTCTTC. This sequence encodes CASGGRMGRGLAPNLSGEQFF.

This clonotype has a count of ten or more. The chain carries TRBV12-3 or TRBV12-4 and TRBJ1-1; D is possibly TRBD1 (5 bases). The CDR3 contains 15 residues. V lost 3 bases and J 0 bases, leaving 11 bases between the germline ends. The CDR3 nucleotides read TGTGCCAGCAGTTTCGCGGGGCACATGAACACTGAAGCTTTCTTT. This sequence encodes CASSFAGHMNTEAFF.

This clonotype was counted at least ten times. This chain's CDR3 is CASSLEYRSRDRLAKNIQYF. The CDR3 nucleotides read TGTGCCAGCAGCTTAGAATACCGGTCTAGGGACAGACTAGCCAAAAACATTCAGTACTTC. The chain combines TRBV7-9 with TRBJ2-4; TRBD1 agrees at 7 bases. The CDR3 sequence is 20 residues long. Per the germline V gene, CDR1 is SEHNR and CDR2 is FQNEAQ (reference sequence). V gave up 1 base and J gave up 0 bases; unmatched junction bases: 15.

The sample holds many counts of this clonotype. The chain carries TRBV7-9 and TRBJ1-3, with D unresolved. The CDR3 is 15 amino acids. V was pared by 2 bases and J by 3 bases, with 11 bases between. Germline CDR1 reads SEHNR; CDR2 reads FQNEAQ (reference sequence). This CDR3 is CASSLILGVGNTIYF. The CDR3 DNA follows: TGTGCCAGCAGCTTAATCCTAGGAGTTGGAAACACCATATATTTT.

This clonotype has a count of ten or more. The DNA for the CDR3 is TGTGCCAGTACTCTAGACAGGGGGCTTGAAGCTTTCTTT. Encoded protein: CASTLDRGLEAFF. The V call is TRBV2, the J call TRBJ1-1, with 10 bases aligning to TRBD1. The germline gives CDR1 SNHLY, CDR2 FYNNEI. The CDR3 runs to 13 residues. Trimming removed 9 bases from V and 7 bases from J; junction bases left unmatched: 8.

This clonotype has a count of ten or more. The genes are TRBV19 and TRBJ1-2; the D is unclear. In germline, CDR1 is LNHDA, CDR2 SQIVND (reference sequence). The CDR3 is 13 residues long. Between the trimmed V and J ends, which lost 3 bases and 4 bases, there was a span of 9 bases. The CDR3 here is CASSIPDFYGYTF. CDR3 in DNA: TGTGCCAGTAGTATTCCAGACTTCTATGGCTACACCTTC.